The subject of this entry is one TCR beta chain. The CDR3 contains 17 residues. Trimming stripped 1 base from V and 0 bases from J, with 13 bases between. Germline V gene sequence: CDR1 LNHDA, CDR2 SQIVND (reference sequence). The data stem from a study of blood T cell repertoires in COVID-19. In the study overall: In each case, the material was cDNA or gDNA derived from T cells, B-cell-depleted T cells, or PBMCs.

Data came from immunoSEQ multiplex PCR; TCRdb stores just in-frame clones and leaves some out. This sample has roughly 70,000 clones; 86% occur once, and the top ten carry around 4.2%. This chain connects TRBV19 to TRBJ1-3, with D hard to call. Material for sequencing was peripheral blood. This receptor was taken from a man between 65 and 85 years old with active COVID-19. DNA for the CDR3: TGTGCCAGTAGTATAGTGGTGGCGGAGAGCTCTGGAAACACCATATATTTT. Its translation is CASSIVVAESSGNTIYF.